This T cell receptor (beta chain) was recovered during a study of blood T cell repertoires in COVID-19. Turning to the study itself: Sites across the United States, Italy and Spain contributed samples from acute and convalescent COVID-19. PBMCs, B-cell-depleted T cells, or T cells provided the cDNA or gDNA that made up the material.

Source study methods: Estimation of nucleated cell counts relied on the amplification of reference gene primers. Clones were sequenced by immunoSEQ multiplex PCR, and TCRdb holds only the in-frame ones, with some missing. V, J and clone size are those of that table, while D and trimming were read from the DNA. The table shows 300,000 to 400,000 clones, with around 86% occurring only once. The V gene's germline CDR1 is MNHNS and CDR2 SASEGT. This CDR3 is built from 15 residues. The J segment lost 3 bases and the V segment lost 0 bases, leaving 4 bases of the junction unmatched. The chain joins TRBV6-1 to TRBJ1-1; TRBD1 agrees at 7 bases. The origin of this receptor is a man aged 45 to 65 with active or convalescent COVID-19. Sequenced: peripheral blood. CDR3 amino acids: CASSEALTGYTEAFF. As DNA, the CDR3 is TGTGCCAGCAGTGAAGCATTGACAGGGTACACTGAAGCTTTCTTT.